A single sample gave rise to the 2 T cell receptor beta chains below, sequenced in a study of cytomegalovirus exposure and HLA in healthy donors. PCR primers comprised 60 Vbeta and 13 Jbeta primers. Profiling relied on immunoSEQ multiplex PCR, and the TCRdb table lists in-frame clones only, not all of them. Counted here are around 180,000 clones, less than 80% occurring once; the ten biggest clones make up under 0.9%. The sample comprised PBMCs. The receptors here all came from a woman aged 40 to 55 in good health and CMV-seronegative.

The chain employs TRBV27 and TRBJ2-1; the D gene is possibly TRBD1 (6 bases). CDR1 MNHEY and CDR2 SMNVEV come from the germline V gene (reference sequence). Trimming pared 6 bases from V and 4 bases from J, leaving 13 bases between. This CDR3 spans 14 amino acids. The CDR3 loop reads CASRWTVDYNEQFF. CDR3 nucleotide sequence: TGTGCCAGCAGATGGACAGTCGATTACAATGAGCAGTTCTTC.

This clone appeared once. The chain is built from TRBV19 and TRBJ1-2, with a tentative D call TRBD1 (6 bases). The CDR3 is 16 amino acids. Germline V gene sequence: CDR1 LNHDA, CDR2 SQIVND (reference sequence). V dropped 3 bases and J dropped 4 bases, with 18 bases sitting between them. CDR3 DNA: TGTGCCAGTAGTATGACAGGTTATCCCCGAAGCTATGGCTACACCTTC. Its translation is CASSMTGYPRSYGYTF.